This T cell receptor beta chain was documented in a study of response to subunit inactivated influenza vaccine. This clonotype has ten or more counts. The target antigen is unknown. Study-level findings and limits: Few additional T cells are recruited per seasonal influenza vaccination, authors suggested.

The CDR3 is 16 amino acids. Trimming removed 4 bases from V and 6 bases from J; junction bases left unmatched: 14. Germline V gene data show CDR1 as MGHRA and CDR2 as YSYEKL. TCRdb re-derived calls from the RT-PCR reads in MiXCR, one entry per CDR3 protein. The sample has under 550,000 distinct CDR3 sequences, 6.5% to 8% seen once. The sample in question was PBMCs from blood, obtained 23 months after vaccination. V gene TRBV4-1 combines with J gene TRBJ1-1; 7 bases map to TRBD1. The TCR originated in a man aged 45 to 70 who received an inactivated influenza vaccine. DNA of the CDR3: TGCGCCAGCAGCCCGGGGTTCCGGGACAGTGAGGCTGAAGCTTTCTTT. It is translated as CASSPGFRDSEAEAFF.